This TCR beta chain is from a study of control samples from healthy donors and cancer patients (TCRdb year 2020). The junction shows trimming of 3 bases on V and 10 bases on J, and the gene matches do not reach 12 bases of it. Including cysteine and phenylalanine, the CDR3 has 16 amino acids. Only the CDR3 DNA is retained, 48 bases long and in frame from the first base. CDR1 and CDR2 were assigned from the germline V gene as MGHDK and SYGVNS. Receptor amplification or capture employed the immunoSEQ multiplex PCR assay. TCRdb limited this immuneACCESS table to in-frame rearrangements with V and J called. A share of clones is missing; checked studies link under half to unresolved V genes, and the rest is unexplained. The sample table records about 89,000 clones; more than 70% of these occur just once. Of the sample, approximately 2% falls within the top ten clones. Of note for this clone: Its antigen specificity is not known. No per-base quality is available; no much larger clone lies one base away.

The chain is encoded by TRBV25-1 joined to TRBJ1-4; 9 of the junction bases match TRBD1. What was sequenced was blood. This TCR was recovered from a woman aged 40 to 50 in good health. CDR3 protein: CASSDLSQGAFAKLFF. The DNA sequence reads TGTGCCAGCAGTGATCTGTCACAGGGGGCGTTCGCAAAACTGTTTTTT. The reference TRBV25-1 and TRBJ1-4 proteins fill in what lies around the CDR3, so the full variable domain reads EADIYQTPRYLVIGTGKKITLECSQTMGHDKMYWYQQDPGMELHLIHYSYGVNSTEKGDLSSESTVSRIRTEHFPLTLESARPSHTSQYLCASSDLSQGAFAKLFFGSGTQLSVL.